This T cell receptor (beta chain) emerged from a study of T cells after yellow fever vaccination. MiXCR, run by TCRdb on the 5' RACE reads, gives a single entry per CDR3 protein. The sample yields hundreds of thousands of distinct CDR3 sequences, about 14% seen once. Germline CDR1 reads DFQATT; CDR2 reads SNEGSKA (reference sequence). The length of the CDR3 is 14 residues. Trimming took 6 bases from V and 5 from J, leaving 16 bases between them. The chain has TRBV20-1 and TRBJ2-2; maybe TRBD1 (6 bases). This sequence was found in a young man who received the YFV17D yellow fever vaccine. This sample comprised PBMCs, obtained on the day of the yellow fever booster vaccination. In nucleotides, the CDR3 is TGCAGTGCCCCCGGGTACGGGACAACCGGGGAGCTGTTTTTT. As protein: CSAPGYGTTGELFF.